These T cell receptor beta chains were read from a single sample in a study of T cells after yellow fever vaccination. One entry per CDR3 protein results from TCRdb running MiXCR on the 5' RACE reads. Found here are about 310,000 distinct CDR3 sequences, approximately 3.8% of them singletons; the top ten hold around 20%. This specimen was PBMCs, taken on the day of the yellow fever booster vaccination. The receptors derive from a man younger than 35 who received the YFV17D yellow fever vaccine. CDR3s leave out the opening cysteine and the closing phenylalanine or tryptophan. Fields, in order: V gene, D gene, J gene, CDR3 protein. The D gene is left open where the match is weak.

TRBV4-2	.	TRBJ1-2	ASSQTGSNYGYT
TRBV4-2	TRBD2	TRBJ2-2	ASITSGTNTGELF
TRBV5-6	TRBD1	TRBJ2-7	ATNRGSYEQY
TRBV3-1	.	TRBJ1-4	ASSQGRGWDEKLF
TRBV3-1	TRBD2	TRBJ2-3	ASSQVGLVIGATDTQY
TRBV10-3	TRBD1	TRBJ1-1	AIRGQLKNTEAF
TRBV19	.	TRBJ2-1	ASSPPRGYNEQF
TRBV7-8	.	TRBJ1-1	ASSLSFGGGYTEAF
TRBV18	.	TRBJ1-1	ASSPPGGGPMNTEAF
TRBV24-1	.	TRBJ2-1	ATSETSGVDNEQF
TRBV7-3	TRBD1	TRBJ2-5	ASSPGGRETQY
TRBV7-9	.	TRBJ2-1	ASVSSGGSYNEQF
TRBV4-1	.	TRBJ2-7	ASSPSNYEQY
TRBV20-1	.	TRBJ1-2	SQAINYGYT
TRBV7-2	TRBD2	TRBJ2-4	ASSLFIGGSLKNIQY
TRBV20-1	.	TRBJ2-3	SARDPRSNPSHTQY
TRBV10-1	.	TRBJ1-2	ASILTSNYGYT
TRBV7-2	TRBD1	TRBJ1-1	ASSADRVSTEAF
TRBV24-1	.	TRBJ2-2	ATSDASSGTGELF
TRBV20-1	.	TRBJ1-1	SAPGPGWIEAF
TRBV27	.	TRBJ1-5	ASSMGRRNQPQH
TRBV10-1	.	TRBJ2-1	ASSGGSTYNEQF
TRBV20-1	.	TRBJ1-6	SARVSGEPKNNSPLH
TRBV20-1	.	TRBJ2-4	SASPGVKNIQY
TRBV12-3/TRBV12-4	.	TRBJ1-6	ASTIQNSPLH
TRBV7-2	.	TRBJ1-6	ASSFGNYNSPLH
TRBV4-3	.	TRBJ1-5	ASSQDPGGRNQPQH
TRBV6-2/TRBV6-3	.	TRBJ2-3	ASQGNEGDTQY
TRBV20-1	.	TRBJ1-3	SASKQGEPSGNTIY
TRBV5-1	TRBD1	TRBJ2-1	ASSLQGVSYNEQF
TRBV7-3	TRBD1	TRBJ2-5	ASSLTGGQGPQETQY
TRBV20-1	.	TRBJ2-2	SAPRGGRTGELF
TRBV20-1	.	TRBJ1-1	SASRRRGLASGSEAF